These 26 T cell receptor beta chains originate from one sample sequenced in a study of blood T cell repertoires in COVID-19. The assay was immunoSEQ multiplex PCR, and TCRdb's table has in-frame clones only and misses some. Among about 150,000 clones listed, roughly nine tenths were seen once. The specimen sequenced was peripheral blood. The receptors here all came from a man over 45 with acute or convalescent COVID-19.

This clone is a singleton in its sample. The CDR3 region has the DNA TGCGCCAGCAGCGGATCCTGGGGCAACTATGGCTACACCTTC. Translation: CASSGSWGNYGYTF. The chain joins TRBV4-3 to TRBJ1-2; D may be TRBD1 (5 bases). Trimming stripped 5 bases from V and 2 bases from J, with 12 bases between. The CDR3 extends over 14 amino acids. Germline CDR1 reads LGHNA; CDR2 reads YSLEER.

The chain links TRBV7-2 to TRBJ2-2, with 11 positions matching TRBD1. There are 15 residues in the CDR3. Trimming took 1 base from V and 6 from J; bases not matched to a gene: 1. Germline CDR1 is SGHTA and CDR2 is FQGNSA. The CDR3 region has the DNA TGTGCCAGCAGCTTAGGGGGACAGGGGGCCGGGGAGCTGTTTTTT. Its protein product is CASSLGGQGAGELFF.

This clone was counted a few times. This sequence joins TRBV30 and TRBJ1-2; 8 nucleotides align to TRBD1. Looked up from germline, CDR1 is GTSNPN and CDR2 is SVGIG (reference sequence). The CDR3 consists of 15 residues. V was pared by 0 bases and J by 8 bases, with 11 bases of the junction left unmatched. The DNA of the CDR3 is TGTGCCTGGAGTGTTATGGACAGGGTAGTTAAGGGCTACACCTTC. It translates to CAWSVMDRVVKGYTF.

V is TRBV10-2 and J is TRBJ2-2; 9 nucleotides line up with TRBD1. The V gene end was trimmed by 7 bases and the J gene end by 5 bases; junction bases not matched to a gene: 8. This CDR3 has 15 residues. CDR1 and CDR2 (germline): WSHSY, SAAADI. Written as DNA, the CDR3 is TGCGCCAGCAAACCGGGACAGGGAATAACCGGGGAGCTGTTTTTT. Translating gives CASKPGQGITGELFF.

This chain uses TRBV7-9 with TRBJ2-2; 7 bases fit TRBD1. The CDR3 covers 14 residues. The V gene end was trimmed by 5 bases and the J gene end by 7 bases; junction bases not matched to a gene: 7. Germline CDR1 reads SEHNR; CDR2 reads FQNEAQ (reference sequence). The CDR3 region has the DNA TGTGCCAGCAGCAGGGGACAGATCTTCGGGGAGCTGTTTTTT. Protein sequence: CASSRGQIFGELFF.

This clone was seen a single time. The DNA for the CDR3 is TGTGCCACCAGCAGGGACAGGGCCTTAAGAACGCAGTATTTT. It codes for CATSRDRALRTQYF. V and J are TRBV15 and TRBJ2-3; TRBD1 matches 8 bases. Losses at the gene ends were 3 bases for V and 9 bases for J; bases not matched to a gene: 8. This CDR3 spans 14 amino acids. CDR1 is LNHNV, CDR2 YYDKDF, per germline (reference sequence).

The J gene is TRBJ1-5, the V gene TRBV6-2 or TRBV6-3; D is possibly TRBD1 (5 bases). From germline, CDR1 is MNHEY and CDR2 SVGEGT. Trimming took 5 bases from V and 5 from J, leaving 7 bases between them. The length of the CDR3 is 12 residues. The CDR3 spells CASSPGYQPQHF. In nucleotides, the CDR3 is TGTGCCAGCAGTCCAGGGTATCAGCCCCAGCATTTT.

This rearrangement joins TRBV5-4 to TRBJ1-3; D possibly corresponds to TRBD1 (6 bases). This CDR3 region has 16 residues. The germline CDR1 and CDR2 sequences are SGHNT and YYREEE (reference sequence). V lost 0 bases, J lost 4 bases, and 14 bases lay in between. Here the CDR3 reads CASSLGGPGQGNTIYF. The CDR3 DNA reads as TGTGCCAGCAGCTTGGGGGGACCCGGACAGGGAAACACCATATATTTT.

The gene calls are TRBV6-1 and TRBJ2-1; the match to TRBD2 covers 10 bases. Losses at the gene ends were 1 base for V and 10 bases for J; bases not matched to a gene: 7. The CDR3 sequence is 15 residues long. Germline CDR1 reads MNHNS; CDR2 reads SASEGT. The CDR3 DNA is TGTGCCAGCAGTGAAGTAGCGGGAGGTTTAATAGAGCAGTTCTTC. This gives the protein CASSEVAGGLIEQFF.

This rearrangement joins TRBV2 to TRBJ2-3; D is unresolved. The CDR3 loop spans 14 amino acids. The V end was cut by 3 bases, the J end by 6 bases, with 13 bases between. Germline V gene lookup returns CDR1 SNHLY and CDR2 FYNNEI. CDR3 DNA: TGTGCCAGCAGTGATTCACTTCCCCACGATACGCAGTATTTT. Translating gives CASSDSLPHDTQYF.

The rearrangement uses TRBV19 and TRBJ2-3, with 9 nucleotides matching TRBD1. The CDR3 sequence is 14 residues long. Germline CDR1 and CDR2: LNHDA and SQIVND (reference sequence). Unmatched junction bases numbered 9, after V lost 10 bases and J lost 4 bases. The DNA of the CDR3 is TGTGCCACCGCACAGGGGGCGGGTGCAGATACGCAGTATTTT. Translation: CATAQGAGADTQYF.

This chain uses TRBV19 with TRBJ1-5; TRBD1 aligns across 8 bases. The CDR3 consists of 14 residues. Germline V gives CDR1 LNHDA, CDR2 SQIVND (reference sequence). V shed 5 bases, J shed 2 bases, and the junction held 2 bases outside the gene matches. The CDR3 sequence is CASSDRGGNQPQHF. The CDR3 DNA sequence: TGTGCCAGTAGTGACAGGGGCGGCAATCAGCCCCAGCATTTT.

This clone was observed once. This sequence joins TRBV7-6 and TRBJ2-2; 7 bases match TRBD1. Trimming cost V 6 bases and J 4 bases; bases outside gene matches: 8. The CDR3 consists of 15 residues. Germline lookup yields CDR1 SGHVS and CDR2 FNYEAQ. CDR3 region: CASSDRVFSTGELFF. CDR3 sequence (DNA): TGTGCCAGCAGTGACAGGGTTTTTAGCACCGGGGAGCTGTTTTTT.

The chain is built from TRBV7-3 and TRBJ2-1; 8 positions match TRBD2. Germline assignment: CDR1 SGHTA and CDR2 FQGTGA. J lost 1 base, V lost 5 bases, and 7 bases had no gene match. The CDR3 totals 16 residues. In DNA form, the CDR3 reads TGTGCCAGCAGCCTCGAAGGGACTAGTTCCTACAATGAGCAGTTCTTC. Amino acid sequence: CASSLEGTSSYNEQFF.

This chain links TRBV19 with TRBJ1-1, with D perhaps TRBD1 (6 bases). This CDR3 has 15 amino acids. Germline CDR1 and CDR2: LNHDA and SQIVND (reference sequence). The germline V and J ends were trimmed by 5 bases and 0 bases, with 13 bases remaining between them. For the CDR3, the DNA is TGTGCCAGTAGTGTTTCGGGACACCTGAACACTGAAGCTTTCTTT. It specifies CASSVSGHLNTEAFF.

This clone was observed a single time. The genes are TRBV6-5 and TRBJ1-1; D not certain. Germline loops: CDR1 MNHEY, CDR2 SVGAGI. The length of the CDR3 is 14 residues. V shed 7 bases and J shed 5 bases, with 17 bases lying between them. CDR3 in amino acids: CASIERPPETEAFF. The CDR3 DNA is TGTGCCAGCATCGAAAGGCCCCCGGAGACTGAAGCTTTCTTT.

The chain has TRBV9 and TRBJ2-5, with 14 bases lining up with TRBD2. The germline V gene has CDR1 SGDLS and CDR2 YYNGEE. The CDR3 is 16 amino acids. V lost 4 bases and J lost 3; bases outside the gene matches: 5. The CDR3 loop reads CASSLGTSGGKETQYF. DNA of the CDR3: TGTGCCAGCAGCCTTGGGACTAGCGGGGGCAAAGAGACCCAGTACTTC. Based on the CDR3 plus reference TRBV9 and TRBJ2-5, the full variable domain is DSGVTQTPKHLITATGQRVTLRCSPRSGDLSVYWYQQSLDQGLQFLIQYYNGEERAKGNILERFSAQQFPDLHSELNLSSLELGDSALYFCASSLGTSGGKETQYFGPGTRLLVL.

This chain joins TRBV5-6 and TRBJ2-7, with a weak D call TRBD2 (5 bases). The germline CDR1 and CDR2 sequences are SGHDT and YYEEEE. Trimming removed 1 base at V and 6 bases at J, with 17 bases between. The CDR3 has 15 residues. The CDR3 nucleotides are TGTGCCAGCAGCTTGTTCGGGGATCCTTCGGGCGAGCAGTACTTC. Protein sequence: CASSLFGDPSGEQYF.

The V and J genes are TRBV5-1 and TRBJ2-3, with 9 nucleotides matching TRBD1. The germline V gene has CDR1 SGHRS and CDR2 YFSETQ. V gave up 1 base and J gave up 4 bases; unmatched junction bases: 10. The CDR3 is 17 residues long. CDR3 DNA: TGCGCCAGCAGCTTGAAGACCGGGACAGGGTACCCAGATACGCAGTATTTT. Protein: CASSLKTGTGYPDTQYF.

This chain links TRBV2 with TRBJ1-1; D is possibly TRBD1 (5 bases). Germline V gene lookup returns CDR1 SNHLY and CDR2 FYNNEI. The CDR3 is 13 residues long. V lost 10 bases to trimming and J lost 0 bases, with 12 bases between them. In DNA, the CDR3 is TGTGCCACGACGGCGGACATGAACACTGAAGCTTTCTTT. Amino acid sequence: CATTADMNTEAFF.

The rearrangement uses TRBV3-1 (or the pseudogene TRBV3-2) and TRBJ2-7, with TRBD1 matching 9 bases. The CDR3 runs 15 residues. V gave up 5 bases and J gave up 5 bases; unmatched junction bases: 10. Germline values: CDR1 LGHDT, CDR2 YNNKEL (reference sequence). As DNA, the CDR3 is TGTGCCAGCAGCTACGAACAGGGGGCGATCCACGAGCAGTACTTC. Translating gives CASSYEQGAIHEQYF.

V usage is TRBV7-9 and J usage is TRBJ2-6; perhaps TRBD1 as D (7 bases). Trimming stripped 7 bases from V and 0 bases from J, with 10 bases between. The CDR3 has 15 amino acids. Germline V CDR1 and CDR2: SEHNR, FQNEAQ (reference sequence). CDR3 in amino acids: CASTQGGSGANVLTF. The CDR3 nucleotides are TGTGCCAGCACCCAGGGGGGCTCTGGGGCCAACGTCCTGACTTTC.

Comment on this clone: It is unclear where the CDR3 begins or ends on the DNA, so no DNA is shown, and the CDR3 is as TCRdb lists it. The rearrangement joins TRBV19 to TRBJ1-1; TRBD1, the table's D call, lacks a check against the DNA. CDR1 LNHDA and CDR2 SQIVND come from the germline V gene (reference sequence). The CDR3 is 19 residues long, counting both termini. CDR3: CASSIFVPDRAFLNTEAFF.

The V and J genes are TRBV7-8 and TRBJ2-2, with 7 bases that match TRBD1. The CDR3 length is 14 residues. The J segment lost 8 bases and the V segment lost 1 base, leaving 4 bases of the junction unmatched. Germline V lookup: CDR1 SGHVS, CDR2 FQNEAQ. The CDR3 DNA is TGTGCCAGCAGCTTAGAGGGGGCTTCTGGGGAGCTGTTTTTT. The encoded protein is CASSLEGASGELFF. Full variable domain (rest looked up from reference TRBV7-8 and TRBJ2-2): GAGVSQSPRYKVAKRGQDVALRCDPISGHVSLFWYQQALGQGPEFLTYFQNEAQLDKSGLPSDRFFAERPEGSVSTLKIQRTQQEDSAVYLCASSLEGASGELFFGEGSRLTVL.

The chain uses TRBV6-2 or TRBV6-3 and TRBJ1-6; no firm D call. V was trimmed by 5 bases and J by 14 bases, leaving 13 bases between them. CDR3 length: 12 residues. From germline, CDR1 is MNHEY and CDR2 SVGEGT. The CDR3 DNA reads TGTGCCAGCAGTCTGACAAATCTGGCCCTCCACTTT. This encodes CASSLTNLALHF.

The CDR3 loop is CASSVGYETQYF. For the CDR3, the DNA is TGTGCCAGCAGCGTAGGCTATGAGACCCAGTACTTC. The rearrangement uses TRBV9 and TRBJ2-5; no clear D. The ends were cut back, 0 bases at V and 5 bases at J, with 5 bases in the middle. The germline CDR1 and CDR2 sequences are SGDLS and YYNGEE. The CDR3 spans 12 residues.